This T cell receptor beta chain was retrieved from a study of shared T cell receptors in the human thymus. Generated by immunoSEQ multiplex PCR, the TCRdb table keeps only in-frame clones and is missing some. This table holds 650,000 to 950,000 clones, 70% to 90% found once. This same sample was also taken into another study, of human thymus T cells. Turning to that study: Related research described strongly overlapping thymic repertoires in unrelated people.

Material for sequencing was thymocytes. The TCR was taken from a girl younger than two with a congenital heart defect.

Here the CDR3 reads CATRLSVAGEQETQYF. Here the CDR3 DNA reads TGTGCCACCCGGTTGAGCGTAGCGGGAGAGCAAGAGACCCAGTACTTC. V usage is TRBV7-9 and J usage is TRBJ2-5; 9 nucleotides agree with TRBD2. The CDR3 has 16 residues. Trimming at V came to 10 bases and at J to 2 bases, leaving 14 bases not matched to a gene. The V gene's germline CDR1 is SEHNR and CDR2 FQNEAQ (reference sequence).